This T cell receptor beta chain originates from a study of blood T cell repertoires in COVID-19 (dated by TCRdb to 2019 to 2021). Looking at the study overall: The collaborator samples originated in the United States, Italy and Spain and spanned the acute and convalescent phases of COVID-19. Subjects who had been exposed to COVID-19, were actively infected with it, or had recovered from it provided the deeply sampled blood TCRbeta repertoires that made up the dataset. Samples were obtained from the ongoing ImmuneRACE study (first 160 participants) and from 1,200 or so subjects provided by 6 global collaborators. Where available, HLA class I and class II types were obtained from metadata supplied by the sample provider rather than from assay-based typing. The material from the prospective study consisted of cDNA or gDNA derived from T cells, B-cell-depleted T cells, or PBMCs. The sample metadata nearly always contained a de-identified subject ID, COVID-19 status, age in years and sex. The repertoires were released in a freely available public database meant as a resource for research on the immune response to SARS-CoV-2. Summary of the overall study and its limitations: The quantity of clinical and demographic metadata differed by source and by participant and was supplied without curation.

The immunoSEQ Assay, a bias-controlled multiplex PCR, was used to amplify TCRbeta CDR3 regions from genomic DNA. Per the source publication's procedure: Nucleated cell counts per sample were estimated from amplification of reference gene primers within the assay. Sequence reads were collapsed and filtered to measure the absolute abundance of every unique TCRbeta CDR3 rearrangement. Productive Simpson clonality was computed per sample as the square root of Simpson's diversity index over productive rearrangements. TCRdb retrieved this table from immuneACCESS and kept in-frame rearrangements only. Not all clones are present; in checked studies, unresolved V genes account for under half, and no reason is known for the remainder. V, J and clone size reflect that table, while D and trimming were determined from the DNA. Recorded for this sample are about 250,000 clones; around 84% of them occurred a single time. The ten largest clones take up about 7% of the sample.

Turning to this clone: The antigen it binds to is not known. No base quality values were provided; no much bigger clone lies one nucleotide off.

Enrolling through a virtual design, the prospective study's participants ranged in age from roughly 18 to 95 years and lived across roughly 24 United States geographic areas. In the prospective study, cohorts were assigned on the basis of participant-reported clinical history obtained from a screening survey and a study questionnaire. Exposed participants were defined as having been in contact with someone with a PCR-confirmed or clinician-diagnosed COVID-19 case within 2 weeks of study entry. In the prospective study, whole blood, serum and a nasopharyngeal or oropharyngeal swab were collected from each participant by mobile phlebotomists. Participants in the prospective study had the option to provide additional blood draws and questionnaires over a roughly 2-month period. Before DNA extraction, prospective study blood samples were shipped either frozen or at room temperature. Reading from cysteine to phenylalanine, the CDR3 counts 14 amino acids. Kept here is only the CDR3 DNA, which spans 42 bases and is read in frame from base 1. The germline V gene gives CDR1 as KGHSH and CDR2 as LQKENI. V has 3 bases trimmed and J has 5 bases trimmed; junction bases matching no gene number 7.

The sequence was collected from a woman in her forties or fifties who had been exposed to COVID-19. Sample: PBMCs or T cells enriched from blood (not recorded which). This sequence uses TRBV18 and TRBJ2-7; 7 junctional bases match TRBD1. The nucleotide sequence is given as TGTGCCAGCTCACCGGGACAGAGAGGGCACGAGCAGTACTTC. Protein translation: CASSPGQRGHEQYF.